This entry concerns a single T cell receptor (beta chain). Its antigen specificity is not known. Base qualities were left out, and no much larger clone turns up one base away. These data are taken from a study of CD8+ T cells in alopecia areata (dated by TCRdb to the late 2010s). Context from the whole study: The treated patients took part in an open-label pilot trial in which moderate-to-severe alopecia areata was treated with oral tofacitinib at 5 to 10 mg twice daily. Patients stayed on tofacitinib for 6 to 18 months and then had 6 months of follow-up off drug so that delayed response and recurrence could be assessed. In treated patients, disease severity was measured using the SALT score, which gives the percentage of scalp surface area affected. To study T cell clonal expansion in alopecia areata, the researchers applied high-throughput TCRbeta sequencing to both the C3H/HeJ mouse model and human patients. Scalp tissue and sorted CD4+ and CD8+ peripheral blood T cells from patchy and totalis/universalis alopecia areata patients and from healthy controls were covered by human TCRbeta sequencing. Tofacitinib-treated patients had biopsies at baseline and at 4 and 24 weeks of treatment, with a later scalp biopsy in several patients. Scalp clonality was compared among normal scalp (n=4), patchy alopecia areata scalp (n=8), and alopecia totalis/universalis scalp (n=8). RNA came from the PAXgene miRNA kit for fixed scalp, the miRNeasy kit for PBMCs, and the RNeasy kit for mouse skin. immunoSEQ multiplex PCR using 35 Vbeta forward primers and 13 Jbeta reverse primers was used to amplify TCRbeta CDR3 regions.

Library preparation was by the immunoSEQ multiplex PCR assay. For TCR sequencing, RNA was extracted from every sample and reverse transcribed into cDNA to serve as template. First-strand cDNA was synthesized with SuperScript III using a 2:1 mix of oligo-dT and random hexamers. A synthetic immune receptor repertoire was used to measure amplification bias, and any remaining bias was corrected computationally. The authors' analysis ran thus. Raw reads were preprocessed to remove errors, and CDR3 was defined by IMGT conventions from the conserved cysteine to phenylalanine. To get clonality, Shannon entropy was normalized by log2 of the number of productive unique TCRs and the result was subtracted from 1. Whether scalp clones were CD4 or CD8 was inferred by matching scalp TCRbeta sequences against CD4 and CD8 repertoires sorted from blood. TCRdb re-hosts the immuneACCESS table, in-frame sequences only. Its copies lack some clones; in the studies checked, an unresolved V gene accounts for under half of them, and the cause for the rest is not known. V and J calls and clone size are those listed in that table; D and trimming were worked out from the DNA. Across this sample there are 75,000 to 85,000 clones, with 66% seen only once. The ten largest clones capture about a quarter of the sample.

What the study reported, not specific to this receptor: Compared with mice, TCR sequences shared between patients were less clear, possibly partly because of HLA diversity across the patient population. Compared with normal scalp, lesional scalp had higher clonality and more expanded CD8+ clones, particularly in alopecia totalis/universalis, a pattern that suggests antigenic drive. Many expanded lesional clones were found to persist in scalp and blood during tofacitinib treatment, and relapse after treatment cessation may be partly explained by this persistence. Tofacitinib significantly decreased scalp clonality and the number of expanded CD8+ clones among the top 100 scalp clones. Scalp TCR repertoire analysis is complicated because resident alphabeta T cells in normal human skin are also sequenced, whereas mouse skin is dominated by gammadelta T cells. Because the treated cohort was small and had only one nonresponder, larger studies are needed to examine links between baseline CD8+ expansion and response.

After removal of 0 bases from V and 8 bases from J, the junction retains 4 bases not matched to a gene. Its CDR3 holds 15 amino acids, cysteine through phenylalanine. Here the CDR3 DNA is all that survives: 45 bases in frame from base 1. In the germline V gene, CDR1 corresponds to LGHNA and CDR2 to YNFKEQ. The time point label, as the study defines it: about 25 weeks on oral tofacitinib. The sample's treatment or condition label, in plain terms: oral pan-JAK inhibitor, 5-10 mg twice daily. Peripheral blood and lesional scalp punch biopsies were obtained from patients with alopecia areata. PBMCs were isolated by density centrifugation and stained for CD3, CD4 and CD8, after which CD4+ and CD8+ T cells were sorted on a FACSAria.

The sequences come from CD8+ T cells sorted from blood, collected at week 24, from a patient treated with tofacitinib. The rearranged chain carries TRBV4-2 and TRBJ2-1; 10 of the junction bases match TRBD2. The source is a human donor with alopecia areata. The nucleotides read TGTGCCAGCAGCCAAGAGAGCGGGGGGGCCTATGAGCAGTTCTTC. This gives the protein CASSQESGGAYEQFF.